This TCR beta chain was captured by sequencing in a study of neurological immune-mediated disorders. Study results and limitations: Neither clinical nor MRI features were associated with the multiple sclerosis repertoire cluster.

The cDNA came from 5'RACE with 10-nucleotide random UMIs. TCRdb re-called the 5' RACE reads with MiXCR, one entry per CDR3 protein. The sample contains 95,000 to 150,000 distinct CDR3 sequences, approximately 3.2% of which appear only once. This clonotype has ten or more counts. Its specificity is not known. Trimming removed 3 bases at V and 2 bases at J, with 14 bases between. This CDR3 spans 17 amino acids. The chain couples TRBV12-3 or TRBV12-4 to TRBJ2-6, with D possibly matching TRBD1 (6 bases). The specimen was PBMCs. The sequence derives from a woman in her twenties or thirties with multiple sclerosis. The CDR3 sequence is CASSFQIAGAGANVLTF. The CDR3 DNA follows: TGTGCCAGCAGTTTCCAAATCGCAGGGGCTGGGGCCAACGTCCTGACTTTC.